This TCR beta chain was identified during a study of molecular identifiers for immune sequencing clone quantification. Naive CD8 T cells underwent sorting with the CD8+CD4-CCR7+CD45RA+ definition. The CDR3 contains 13 residues. Per germline, CDR1 MDHEN and CDR2 SYDVKM. Concerning this clonotype: Its antigen is as yet unknown. This sequence may be a read error, since a much larger clone differs from it by one base.

TCRdb ran MiXCR on the PCR reads and lists one entry per CDR3 protein. The profile shows 85,000 to 120,000 distinct CDR3 sequences, about 35% of them singletons. Overall study findings and caveats: More than 97% of effector molecules, versus under 1% of naive-cell molecules, belonged to clones above 20 RNA copies.

This TCR derives from a human donor in good health. Some libraries in this study had Jurkat cell RNA spiked in. Sequenced: naive CD8+ T cells from blood, with Jurkat cell RNA spiked in. Sample subset: FACS-sorted CD8+CD4-CCR7+CD45RA+ naive T cells. The V call is TRBV28, the J call TRBJ2-2; tentative D call: TRBD2 (5 bases). CDR3 loop: CASLRPNTGELIF. The CDR3 nucleotides are TGTGCCAGCCTGAGACCCAACACCGGGGAGCTGATTTTT. Variable domain in full (rest from reference TRBV28 and TRBJ2-2): DVKVTQSSRYLVKRTGEKVFLECVQDMDHENMFWYRQDPGLGLRLIYFSYDVKMKEKGDIPEGYSVSREKKERFSLILESASTNQTSMYLCASLRPNTGELIFGEGSRLTVL.